This TCR beta chain was sequenced during a study of T cell responses to AZD1222 COVID-19 vaccine (dated by TCRdb to the early 2020s). Describing the broader study: AZD1222 recipients given second doses at about 4 weeks or at about 12 weeks were pooled, since spike-specific TCR depth and breadth were not found to differ between the two schedules. TCR sequencing was performed for roughly 250 trial participants, of whom roughly 200 were given two doses of AZD1222 and around 25 were given two doses of MenACWY control vaccine. Trial participants were enrolled by age into subgroups of 18-55, 56-69 and 70-plus years, and about 150, 27 and 61 TCR-sequenced participants, respectively, were included in these subgroups.

The sample's time point label, decoded: baseline before first vaccination. Vaccinee samples were obtained from the UK trials COV001 and COV002, which included a single-blind randomized controlled phase 2/3 trial of AZD1222 (ChAdOx1 nCoV-19) in healthy adults. Trial participant PBMC samples were collected at day 0 and day 28 after the second dose for TCRbeta chain sequencing. Results and caveats for the whole study, not just this receptor: Reportedly, almost half of the unique spike-specific TCRs recognized epitopes lying outside the regions that are mutated in the B.1.351 and B.1.1.7 variants. Most participants were white British and females outnumbered males, and the authors suggested that clonal diversity may have been underestimated. The 56-69-year group was small, and its depth increase did not reach significance, likely because of low power. CD4 TCRs associated with the vaccine covered the entire spike protein, and the dominant responses were in regions 160-218 and 743-854. A significant rise in spike-specific TCR breadth and depth was observed after two AZD1222 doses relative to day 0 and relative to MenACWY recipients. Conclusions about previously exposed vaccinees were limited because only six AZD1222 recipients were SARS-CoV-2 seropositive at baseline. No day 14 peak-response samples were available, so repertoires were characterized only after the peak T cell response.

About this clone: Its target antigen remains unknown. Base qualities are not provided; no much larger clone lies one nucleotide away.

Reading the germline V gene gives CDR1 SGHAT and CDR2 FQNNGV. The CDR3, cysteine through phenylalanine, is 15 amino acids long. The retained sequence is limited to the CDR3, 45 bases, with the frame set at the first base. Trimming takes 3 bases from V and 1 base from J, and the germline ends sit 9 bases apart. The CDR3 regions of human TCRbeta chains were analyzed by immunosequencing. The paper's data handling went like this. TCRs in the repertoires were compared against a reference library of SARS-CoV-2-specific TCRs that had been generated with the MIRA antigen-specificity platform. Breadth was defined as the fraction of unique TCRs that were SARS-CoV-2-associated. Depth was defined as the fraction of total T cells that were SARS-CoV-2-associated. Using the MIRA data, each spike-specific TCR was mapped to the spike region that the TCR reacts to and placed in a CD4 or CD8 class. Log10-transformed breadth and depth values were compared by one-way ANOVA with Sidak's multiple comparisons tests. TCRdb limited this immuneACCESS table to in-frame rearrangements with V and J called. A share of clones is missing; checked studies link under half to unresolved V genes, and the rest is unexplained. D and trimming come from the DNA, and the V and J calls and clone size come from that table. This sample holds 120,000 or so clones; 80% to 90% were observed only once. The ten largest clonotypes hold less than 6.5% of the sample.

The chain is encoded by TRBV11-2 joined to TRBJ2-2; 5 matching bases give a weak D call of TRBD2. The sequencing here drew on peripheral blood, taken on day 0 of AZD1222 vaccination. The clonotype originates from an adult in good health. The CDR3 amino acid sequence is: CASSLAGMNTGELFF. The DNA reads as follows: TGTGCCAGCAGCTTGGCCGGGATGAACACCGGGGAGCTGTTTTTT.